These 25 T cell receptor beta chains came from one sample sequenced in a study of identifying expanded T cells in peripheral blood. Profiling relied on immunoSEQ multiplex PCR, and the TCRdb table lists in-frame clones only, not all of them. The sample includes 75,000 to 90,000 clones, approximately 85% of them seen just once. Sequences were obtained from blood. These receptor sequences come from a person aged 18 to 70 in good health.

This chain uses TRBV4-3 with TRBJ2-2; the D gene is possibly TRBD1 (6 bases). V dropped 0 bases and J dropped 7 bases, with 21 bases sitting between them. The CDR3 has 18 amino acids. Looked up from germline, CDR1 is LGHNA and CDR2 is YSLEER. The CDR3 nucleotides read TGCGCCAGCAGCCAAGACCCTTTAAGGCAGGGGATAGGCGGGGAGCTGTTTTTT. It is translated as CASSQDPLRQGIGGELFF.

This chain joins TRBV11-2 and TRBJ2-7; D might be TRBD1 (6 bases). Trimming stripped 1 base from V and 0 bases from J, with 13 bases between. Germline-derived CDR1 and CDR2 are SGHAT and FQNNGV. The CDR3 totals 16 residues. The chain's CDR3 is CASSLGSGASSYEQYF. The CDR3 DNA sequence: TGTGCCAGCAGCTTAGGATCAGGGGCGAGCTCCTACGAGCAGTACTTC.

V and J are TRBV25-1 and TRBJ2-4, with D tentatively TRBD2 (9 bases). CDR1 and CDR2 (germline): MGHDK, SYGVNS. V was cut by 8 bases and J by 0 bases, with 23 bases left in between. The CDR3 has 18 residues. The DNA of the CDR3 is TGTGCCAGCTTAACAGGGGGGCTAGCGGGGCTAGCCAAAAACATTCAGTACTTC. Its protein is CASLTGGLAGLAKNIQYF.

The CDR3 sequence: CASSFLPTSGRAEQFF. CDR3 bases: TGTGCCAGCAGTTTCCTTCCGACTAGCGGGAGGGCTGAGCAGTTCTTC. The chain uses TRBV6-5 and TRBJ2-1; 14 bases match TRBD2. V was clipped by 4 bases and J by 9 bases; unmatched bases: 8. The CDR3 runs 16 residues. Germline lookup yields CDR1 MNHEY and CDR2 SVGAGI.

The CDR3 bases are TGTGCCAGCAGTTTATTGGGGGGCGCAACTAATGAAAAACTGTTTTTT. As protein: CASSLLGGATNEKLFF. The chain combines TRBV28 with TRBJ1-4; TRBD1 might be the D (6 bases). The V end lost 1 base, the J end lost 0 bases, and 9 bases lay between the germline ends. The CDR3 extends over 16 amino acids. The germline CDR1 and CDR2 sequences are MDHEN and SYDVKM.

This sequence joins TRBV4-2 and TRBJ2-1, with 9 bases aligning to TRBD1. Germline CDR1 and CDR2: LGHNA and YNFKEQ. Trimming removed 4 bases from V and 5 bases from J; junction bases left unmatched: 6. This CDR3 is built from 15 residues. The CDR3 sequence is CASSPGTGTDNEQFF. The CDR3 DNA reads as TGTGCCAGCAGCCCAGGGACAGGGACCGACAATGAGCAGTTCTTC.

The V call is TRBV10-2, the J call TRBJ2-1, with 9 bases lining up with TRBD2. Germline V gene sequence: CDR1 WSHSY, CDR2 SAAADI. This CDR3 contains 14 residues. The V gene end was trimmed by 6 bases and the J gene end by 3 bases; junction bases not matched to a gene: 3. The CDR3 here is CASRLAGRYNEQFF. DNA of the CDR3: TGCGCCAGCAGACTAGCGGGTCGCTACAATGAGCAGTTCTTC.

The CDR3 bases are TGTGCCATCAGTGCCGGACAGGGCTCCTACGAGCAGTACTTC. Its protein is CAISAGQGSYEQYF. The rearrangement links TRBV10-3 to TRBJ2-7, with 8 bases aligning to TRBD1. V trimming: 4 bases; J trimming: 0 bases; junction bases outside the gene matches: 2. CDR1 is ENHRY and CDR2 is SYGVKD in the germline V gene. The CDR3 extends over 14 amino acids.

The chain is built from TRBV6-6 and TRBJ2-7; 7 positions match TRBD2. Per germline, CDR1 MNHNY and CDR2 SVGAGI (reference sequence). The CDR3 covers 15 residues. The ends lost 2 bases at V and 2 bases at J; junction bases unmatched: 6. The CDR3 nucleotides read TGTGCCAGCAGTTACGGGGGGGAGGGTGCCTACGAGCAGTACTTC. Protein: CASSYGGEGAYEQYF.

V is TRBV7-2 and J is TRBJ2-2; 9 positions agree with TRBD2. Germline loops: CDR1 SGHTA, CDR2 FQGNSA. The CDR3 runs to 17 residues. Germline trimming cut 1 base from V and 5 bases from J; bases unmatched to any gene: 8. CDR3 in amino acids: CASSLGPAGGYTGELFF. Written as DNA, the CDR3 is TGTGCCAGCAGCTTAGGCCCAGCGGGAGGATATACCGGGGAGCTGTTTTTT. Together with reference TRBV7-2 and TRBJ2-2, the CDR3 gives the full variable domain: GAGVSQSPSNKVTEKGKDVELRCDPISGHTALYWYRQSLGQGLEFLIYFQGNSAPDKSGLPSDRFSAERTGGSVSTLTIQRTQQEDSAVYLCASSLGPAGGYTGELFFGEGSRLTVL.

This clone appeared a few times. The V and J genes are TRBV19 and TRBJ1-2, with D hard to call. The germline V gene has CDR1 LNHDA and CDR2 SQIVND (reference sequence). V gave up 5 bases and J gave up 3 bases, with 16 bases separating them. The CDR3 loop spans 15 amino acids. CDR3: CASSSPAAGDYGYTF. CDR3 nucleotide sequence: TGTGCCAGTAGTTCTCCGGCCGCCGGGGACTATGGCTACACCTTC.

This chain links TRBV5-5 with TRBJ2-5, with TRBD2 matching over 7 bases. V lost 1 base to trimming and J lost 3 bases; unmatched junction nucleotides: 12. CDR3 length: 17 residues. Germline CDR1 and CDR2: SGHKS and YYEKEE (reference sequence). CDR3 DNA: TGTGCCAGCAGCTTGTCATCCTCTAGCGGAGAAAAAGAGACCCAGTACTTC. It is translated as CASSLSSSSGEKETQYF.

A word on this clone: This same CDR3 is encoded by further DNA sequences in the sample. The chain joins TRBV6-5 to TRBJ2-3; 7 nucleotides agree with TRBD2. The CDR3 contains 15 residues. Germline V CDR1 and CDR2: MNHEY, SVGAGI. The ends lost 2 bases at V and 2 bases at J; junction bases unmatched: 4. This CDR3 reads CASSYRLASTDTQYF. The CDR3 DNA reads as TGTGCCAGCAGTTACCGACTAGCTTCCACAGATACGCAGTATTTT.

The rearrangement uses TRBV5-4 and TRBJ2-1, with D tentatively TRBD1 (5 bases). The CDR3 totals 13 residues. Trimming left V 4 bases short and J 13 bases short, with 18 bases between. The germline V gene has CDR1 SGHNT and CDR2 YYREEE (reference sequence). The CDR3 DNA follows: TGTGCCAGCAGCGATAGGATCAGGGAAGATCAGTTCTTC. Amino acids: CASSDRIREDQFF.

This clone has a handful of counts. The chain employs TRBV7-2 and TRBJ1-5; a possible D gene is TRBD1 (5 bases). The germline CDR1 and CDR2 sequences are SGHTA and FQGNSA. The CDR3 is made up of 14 amino acids. The germline V and J ends were trimmed by 3 bases and 7 bases, with 13 bases remaining between them. The CDR3 coding sequence is TGTGCCAGCAGCTTCGACAGCTTTAGCCAGCCCCAGCATTTT. This codes for CASSFDSFSQPQHF.

This chain links TRBV5-4 with TRBJ2-2; 8 bases are a match to TRBD2. This CDR3 has 13 amino acids. Germline values: CDR1 SGHNT, CDR2 YYREEE (reference sequence). The V and J ends lost 7 bases and 3 bases, in that order; junction bases with no gene match: 2. CDR3 sequence (DNA): TGTGCCAGCGGGACTAGAGACACCGGGGAGCTGTTTTTT. Its translation: CASGTRDTGELFF.

This chain uses TRBV9 with TRBJ2-7; 11 nucleotides line up with TRBD2. This CDR3 spans 13 amino acids. Trimming removed 8 bases from V and 2 bases from J; junction bases left unmatched: 3. Germline CDR1 and CDR2: SGDLS and YYNGEE. This chain's CDR3 is CARGGLAAYEQYF. In nucleotides, the CDR3 is TGTGCCAGGGGGGGACTAGCGGCCTACGAGCAGTACTTC.

The gene calls are TRBV6-5 and TRBJ1-5, with D uncertain. There are 13 residues in the CDR3. Germline loops: CDR1 MNHEY, CDR2 SVGAGI. V was cut by 5 bases and J by 7 bases, with 12 bases left in between. The CDR3 sequence is CASSIERNQPQHF. CDR3 DNA sequence: TGTGCCAGCAGTATTGAGAGGAACCAGCCCCAGCATTTT.

The V and J genes are TRBV11-2 and TRBJ2-6; D gene uncertain. The CDR3 is 12 amino acids. Germline V gene data show CDR1 as SGHAT and CDR2 as FQNNGV. V was trimmed by 5 bases and J by 2 bases, leaving 1 base between them. CDR3 residues: CASSPGANVLTF. The CDR3 region has the DNA TGTGCCAGCAGCCCTGGGGCCAACGTCCTGACTTTC.

The V call is TRBV10-3, the J call TRBJ2-3; D gene ambiguous. Germline V CDR1 and CDR2: ENHRY, SYGVKD. Trimming removed 3 bases at V and 4 bases at J, with 2 bases between. CDR3 length: 11 residues. Here the CDR3 DNA reads TGTGCCATCAGTGATTCAGATACGCAGTATTTT. This translates into CAISDSDTQYF.

This clone was observed a single time. The rearrangement joins TRBV28 to TRBJ1-3; TRBD1 might be the D (5 bases). Germline V gene sequence: CDR1 MDHEN, CDR2 SYDVKM. The V and J ends lost 2 bases and 2 bases respectively, with 7 bases between them. This CDR3 spans 14 amino acids. The CDR3 region has the DNA TGTGCCAGCAGTTTACAGGGCCCTGGAAACACCATATATTTT. Protein sequence: CASSLQGPGNTIYF.

CDR3 in amino acids: CASSLGAGELFF. In DNA, the CDR3 is TGTGCCAGCAGCTTAGGGGCCGGGGAGCTGTTTTTT. This chain joins TRBV7-6 and TRBJ2-2, with D uncertain. V was pared by 1 base and J by 6 bases, with 3 bases between. CDR3 length equals 12 residues. Germline V gene data show CDR1 as SGHVS and CDR2 as FNYEAQ.

The V call is TRBV28, the J call TRBJ2-2, with TRBD2 identical over 8 bases. Germline V lookup: CDR1 MDHEN, CDR2 SYDVKM. The CDR3 spans 17 residues. Trimming removed 2 bases from V and 1 base from J; junction bases left unmatched: 6. The CDR3 protein is CASSLLAGGGNTGELFF. For the CDR3, the DNA is TGTGCCAGCAGTTTACTGGCGGGAGGTGGGAACACCGGGGAGCTGTTTTTT.

The chain combines TRBV4-3 with TRBJ2-6; TRBD1 might be the D (6 bases). The CDR3 consists of 18 residues. V lost 0 bases and J 0 bases, leaving 12 bases between the germline ends. CDR1 is LGHNA and CDR2 is YSLEER in the germline V gene. In DNA, the CDR3 is TGCGCCAGCAGCCAAGAGCGACAGGCGTACTCTGGGGCCAACGTCCTGACTTTC. This gives the protein CASSQERQAYSGANVLTF.

The chain links TRBV7-2 to TRBJ2-5, with TRBD2 as a possible D gene (5 bases). V was clipped by 2 bases and J by 5 bases, with 12 bases between them. The length of the CDR3 is 14 residues. Germline CDR1 reads SGHTA; CDR2 reads FQGNSA. The CDR3 loop is CASSLSYGKETQYF. The CDR3, as DNA: TGTGCCAGCAGCTTATCCTACGGGAAGGAGACCCAGTACTTC.